These T cell receptor beta chains were read from a single sample in a study of control samples from healthy donors and cancer patients. Here immunoSEQ multiplex PCR was the method, and the copy in TCRdb shows in-frame clones only, minus some. The profile shows about 190,000 clones, 91% of them singletons. Sequencing input: blood. The receptors were sampled from a young man in good health. The conserved cysteine and the conserved F or W are not part of the CDR3 here. Fields, in order: V gene, D gene, CDR3 protein. D genes are given only for firm matches.

V gene: TRBV15
D gene: TRBD1
CDR3 protein: ATSRQTGNSPSNGYT

V gene: TRBV7-9
D gene: .
CDR3 protein: ASSGDTYNEKLF

V gene: TRBV14
D gene: .
CDR3 protein: ASSQSDIYEQY

V gene: TRBV24-1
D gene: TRBD1
CDR3 protein: ATSRQGATEAF

V gene: TRBV6-5
D gene: TRBD1
CDR3 protein: ASSYLTGTGVEKLF

V gene: TRBV20-1
D gene: TRBD2
CDR3 protein: SASLAGPRDEQF

V gene: TRBV2
D gene: .
CDR3 protein: ASSEGFSNTEAF

V gene: TRBV27
D gene: TRBD1
CDR3 protein: ASTRQGATYNEQF

V gene: TRBV2
D gene: TRBD2
CDR3 protein: ASRPRLAGGRSFYEQY

V gene: TRBV19
D gene: .
CDR3 protein: ASSIGLWNTEAF

V gene: TRBV30
D gene: .
CDR3 protein: AWSGGGSYNSPLH

V gene: TRBV6-6
D gene: TRBD1
CDR3 protein: ASRVPQGKGNEQF

V gene: TRBV5-6
D gene: .
CDR3 protein: ASSDGTTTAEAF

V gene: TRBV24-1
D gene: TRBD1
CDR3 protein: ATGRQGRTEAF